A single T cell receptor (beta chain) is shown here with its context. The sample originates from a study of patients and donors after allogeneic stem cell transplantation. This CDR3 is built from 15 residues. The germline CDR1 and CDR2 sequences are SEHNR and FQNEAQ (reference sequence). Trimming left V 2 bases short and J 1 base short, with 11 bases between. TCRdb passed the RT-PCR reads through MiXCR, listing each CDR3 protein once. Here the sample spans about a million distinct CDR3 sequences, roughly 17% being singletons. The sequenced material came from blood, either unsorted or a sorted T cell fraction (not recorded which). This receptor was identified in a human donor who was either an allogeneic HSCT recipient or a stem cell or donor lymphocyte infusion donor (not recorded which). It is not recorded whose cells these are; they may come from a transplant donor. The rearrangement joins TRBV7-9 to TRBJ1-1; unclear D gene. The CDR3 reads CASSLLVKPNTEAFF. In DNA, the CDR3 is TGTGCCAGCAGCTTATTGGTCAAACCGAACACTGAAGCTTTCTTT. The variable domain in full, with the rest retrieved from reference TRBV7-9 and TRBJ1-1, is DTGVSQNPRHKITKRGQNVTFRCDPISEHNRLYWYRQTLGQGPEFLTYFQNEAQLEKSRLLSDRFSAERPKGSFSTLEIQRTEQGDSAMYLCASSLLVKPNTEAFFGQGTRLTVV.